Below, 20 T cell receptor beta chains from the same sample are listed, as sequenced in a study of T cells in women clearing cervical HPV infection. The data were produced by immunoSEQ multiplex PCR, yet TCRdb's version contains in-frame clones alone and is incomplete. This repertoire includes tens of thousands of clones. Sequences were obtained from blood buffy coat. These receptors all stem from a woman between 18 and 70 years old with a cervical HPV16 infection that either progressed to CIN3+ or cleared (not recorded which).

Comments on this clone: The read ends 3 residues before the CDR3 terminus; that terminus is restored from the germline J gene. The V gene is TRBV19, the J gene TRBJ2-5; perhaps TRBD2 as D (6 bases). The V end lost 6 bases, the J end lost 3 bases, and 20 bases lay between the germline ends. The CDR3 contains 16 residues. Germline CDR1 and CDR2: LNHDA and SQIVND (reference sequence). The CDR3 loop is CASSRTNIAGKETQYF. The covered CDR3 bases are TGTGCCAGTAGCCGCACAAACATTGCGGGGAAAGAGACC.

A word on this clone: The read terminates 3 residues ahead of where the CDR3 ends, so the germline J gene completes it. This chain joins TRBV10-3 and TRBJ2-3; D remains unclear. The length of the CDR3 is 14 residues. The germline V gene has CDR1 ENHRY and CDR2 SYGVKD. V was pared by 0 bases and J by 5 bases, with 9 bases between. Incomplete CDR3 DNA: TGTGCCATCAGTGAGTCGACCCCAGGAGATACG. Translating it yields CAISESTPGDT. The whole CDR3 sequence reads CAISESTPGDTQYF.

Partial CDR3 DNA: TGTGCCAGCTCACCTCAGACAGGGGAGAACGAC. Its translation is CASSPQTGEND. The CDR3 reads in full as CASSPQTGENDYTF. The chain uses TRBV18 and TRBJ1-2; 8 bases align to TRBD1. Read sequence stops 3 residues before the CDR3 end, and the germline J gene provides the missing end. The CDR3 runs 14 residues. Germline lookup yields CDR1 KGHSH and CDR2 LQKENI.

Notes on this clone: Sequencing ends 3 residues short of the CDR3 end; the germline J gene provides the rest. The chain couples TRBV7-2 to TRBJ1-1; maybe TRBD1 (6 bases). This CDR3 is built from 14 residues. The germline gives CDR1 SGHTA, CDR2 FQGNSA. CDR3 protein: CASSLLGGREEAFF. The sequenced part of the CDR3 DNA is TGTGCCAGCAGCTTATTGGGGGGGCGCGAGGAA.

Details on this clone: The missing CDR3 end, 3 residues past where the read stops, is filled in from the germline J gene. The rearrangement links TRBV7-2 to TRBJ1-5, with a tentative D call TRBD1 (6 bases). CDR1 and CDR2 (germline): SGHTA, FQGNSA. CDR3 length equals 15 residues. V lost 2 bases, J lost 0 bases, and 8 bases lay in between. The sequenced CDR3 bases are TGTGCCAGCAGCTTACAAGGGGGTAGCAATCAGCCC. This codes for CASSLQGGSNQP. The CDR3 in its entirety is CASSLQGGSNQPQHF.

Concerning this clone itself: The read terminates 3 residues before the CDR3 end, so the remaining end is supplied by the germline J gene. This sequence joins TRBV11-3 and TRBJ2-5; tentative D call: TRBD2 (6 bases). Germline CDR1 and CDR2: SGHNT and YENEEA. V dropped 2 bases and J dropped 5 bases, with 9 bases sitting between them. This CDR3 region has 13 residues. CDR3 in amino acids: CASSLNSGETQYF. The DNA read from the CDR3 is TGTGCCAGCAGCTTAAATAGCGGTGAGACC.

Remarks on this clone: The read halts 3 residues ahead of the CDR3 end, with the missing end drawn from the germline J gene. The chain is built from TRBV5-4 and TRBJ2-1; 7 bases line up with TRBD1. Trimming at V came to 0 bases and at J to 2 bases, leaving 2 bases not matched to a gene. Looked up from germline, CDR1 is SGHNT and CDR2 is YYREEE (reference sequence). This CDR3 has 15 residues. Partial CDR3 DNA: TGTGCCAGCAGCTTGGACAGGGGTACCTACAATGAG. Protein sequence: CASSLDRGTYNE. The entire CDR3 reads CASSLDRGTYNEQFF.

Points on this clone: The sequence runs out 3 residues before the end of the CDR3; the remainder is reconstructed from the germline J gene. The V and J genes are TRBV11-3 and TRBJ2-3; 8 bases map to TRBD2. The CDR3 has 15 residues. Trimming took 5 bases from V and 3 from J; bases not matched to a gene: 7. From germline, CDR1 is SGHNT and CDR2 YENEEA. Incomplete CDR3 DNA: TGTGCCAGCAGCCCGAGCGGGAGAAGGACAGATACG. This codes for CASSPSGRRTDT. The CDR3 as a whole reads CASSPSGRRTDTQYF. The full variable domain, its missing parts supplied by reference TRBV11-3 and TRBJ2-3, is EAGVVQSPRYKIIEKKQPVAFWCNPISGHNTLYWYLQNLGQGPELLIRYENEEAVDDSQLPKDRFSAERLKGVDSTLKIQPAELGDSAVYLCASSPSGRRTDTQYFGPGTRLTVL.

Of note for this clone: The read ends 3 residues early relative to the CDR3; the germline J gene fills the gap. The V and J genes are TRBV5-4 and TRBJ1-1, with D tentatively TRBD1 (6 bases). The CDR3 extends over 15 amino acids. Germline values: CDR1 SGHNT, CDR2 YYREEE (reference sequence). CDR3 loop: CASSLEQGRTDTAFF. CDR3 bases read: TGTGCCAGCAGCTTGGAACAGGGACGAACAGATACG.

As for this clone: The read gets to within 3 residues of the CDR3 end, and the germline J gene fills in the rest. The chain carries TRBV7-3 and TRBJ2-1, with 8 bases matching TRBD2. J lost 3 bases, V lost 6 bases, and 10 bases had no gene match. The germline CDR1 and CDR2 sequences are SGHTA and FQGTGA. The CDR3 is made up of 16 amino acids. CDR3 bases read: TGTGCCAGCAGGGATACCGGACTAGCATTCTACAATGAG. This codes for CASRDTGLAFYNE. From start to end, the CDR3 is CASRDTGLAFYNEQFF.

On this clone: The CDR3 goes on 3 residues after the read ends, and that part is filled in from the germline J gene. The chain uses TRBV3-1 (or the pseudogene TRBV3-2) and TRBJ1-6; a weak D match, TRBD1 (5 bases). V lost 2 bases and J 9 bases, leaving 14 bases between the germline ends. The germline gives CDR1 LGHDT, CDR2 YNNKEL (reference sequence). CDR3 size: 15 residues. The covered CDR3 bases are TGTGCCAGCAGCCAACGCGGACAAAAGGGTTCACCC. Translating gives CASSQRGQKGSP. The whole CDR3 region reads CASSQRGQKGSPLHF.

A note on this clone: The read halts 3 residues ahead of the CDR3 end, with the missing end drawn from the germline J gene. The chain joins TRBV19 to TRBJ1-4, with 8 bases that match TRBD1. Germline assignment: CDR1 LNHDA and CDR2 SQIVND (reference sequence). Trimming removed 3 bases from V and 5 bases from J; junction bases left unmatched: 5. CDR3 length equals 15 residues. This CDR3 is CASSITGGRNEKLFF. The sequenced CDR3 bases are TGTGCCAGTAGTATTACAGGGGGTAGGAATGAAAAA.

As to this clone: The missing CDR3 end, 3 residues past where the read stops, is filled in from the germline J gene. The chain combines TRBV29-1 with TRBJ1-1; the D gene is possibly TRBD1 (5 bases). The CDR3 has 15 amino acids. Germline V gene lookup returns CDR1 SQVTM and CDR2 ANQGSEA. V lost 4 bases and J lost 4, with 19 bases in between. The chain's CDR3 is CSVAGDRFWTTEAFF. The DNA read from the CDR3 is TGCAGCGTTGCGGGAGACAGATTTTGGACCACTGAA.

As regards this clone: The read terminates 3 residues ahead of where the CDR3 ends, so the germline J gene completes it. This sequence joins TRBV5-1 and TRBJ2-6; D is ambiguous. The germline gives CDR1 SGHRS, CDR2 YFSETQ. CDR3 size: 18 residues. V was trimmed by 4 bases and J by 0 bases, leaving 17 bases between them. CDR3 bases read: TGCGCCAGCAGCCTGGCAGGAGAGATGACCTCTGGGGCCAACGTC. Residues: CASSLAGEMTSGANV. The full CDR3 reads CASSLAGEMTSGANVLTF.

Comments on this clone: The CDR3 end is not reached by the read, which stops 3 residues before it; the germline J gene fills it in. V is TRBV5-1 and J is TRBJ2-5; possibly TRBD2 for D (6 bases). The V end was cut by 4 bases, the J end by 5 bases, with 21 bases between. Germline CDR1 reads SGHRS; CDR2 reads YFSETQ. This CDR3 is built from 16 residues. This chain's CDR3 is CASSQAVAEARETQYF. The CDR3 bases that were read are TGCGCCAGCAGCCAGGCGGTAGCGGAGGCCCGTGAGACC. The variable domain in full, completed from reference TRBV5-1 and TRBJ2-5, reads KAGVTQTPRYLIKTRGQQVTLSCSPISGHRSVSWYQQTPGQGLQFLFEYFSETQRNKGNFPGRFSGRQFSNSRSEMNVSTLELGDSALYLCASSQAVAEARETQYFGPGTRLLVL.

In regard to this clone: Coverage ceases 3 residues before the CDR3 finishes, and the germline J gene fills in the end. This chain connects TRBV6-1 to TRBJ1-1; D is unclear. Per germline, CDR1 MNHNS and CDR2 SASEGT. The CDR3 is 14 residues long. Trimming pared 0 bases from V and 5 bases from J, leaving 10 bases between. The chain's CDR3 is CASSEAPAATEAFF. CDR3 DNA (partial): TGTGCCAGCAGTGAAGCGCCGGCGGCAACTGAA.

On this clone: The read ends 3 residues early relative to the CDR3; the germline J gene fills the gap. This chain uses TRBV2 with TRBJ2-7, with TRBD1 matching over 8 bases. J was trimmed by 3 bases and V by 6 bases; bases with no gene match: 7. The CDR3 is 14 amino acids. Per germline, CDR1 SNHLY and CDR2 FYNNEI. The CDR3 DNA, read in part, is TGTGCCAGCAGCCGGACAGGGAGAAACTACGAG. Translated: CASSRTGRNYE. The full CDR3 protein is CASSRTGRNYEQYF.

As concerns this clone: Sequencing ends 3 residues short of the CDR3 end; the germline J gene provides the rest. This chain uses TRBV2 with TRBJ1-3; 11 positions match TRBD1. Germline CDR1 and CDR2: SNHLY and FYNNEI. The V and J ends lost 1 base and 7 bases, in that order; junction bases with no gene match: 9. The CDR3 runs 17 residues. This CDR3 is CASSEEVGTGGRNTIYF. Incomplete CDR3 DNA: TGTGCCAGCAGTGAAGAAGTTGGGACAGGGGGACGGAACACC.

Of note for this clone: The DNA ends 3 residues before the CDR3 does, and the rest of the CDR3 is filled in from the germline J gene. This chain joins TRBV6-4 and TRBJ2-3; TRBD2 agrees at 13 bases. After removal of 0 bases from V and 4 bases from J, the junction contained 1 base not matched to a gene. CDR1 and CDR2 from the germline V gene are MRHNA and SNTAGT. The CDR3 consists of 16 residues. CDR3 in amino acids: CASSDSTSGGPDTQYF. CDR3 DNA, as far as it was read: TGTGCCAGCAGTGACTCGACTAGCGGGGGGCCAGATACG.

With respect to this clone: One end of the junction varies from germline; a read error may be responsible. The read terminates 3 residues before the CDR3 end, so the remaining end is supplied by the germline J gene. The chain joins TRBV7-7 to TRBJ2-5; D unclear. The length of the CDR3 is 13 residues. Germline lookup yields CDR1 SSHAT and CDR2 FNYEAQ (reference sequence). The sequenced part of the CDR3 DNA is TGTGCTAGCAGCTTAGAAATCTCGGAGACC. Encoded protein: CASSLEISET. The full CDR3 protein is CASSLEISETQYF.